The 12 T cell receptor beta chains below all came from one sample that was sequenced in a study of CD8 T cells in ankylosing spondylitis. TCRdb reprocessed the 5' RACE reads via MiXCR and lists one record per CDR3 protein. Of 250,000 to 300,000 distinct CDR3 sequences in the sample, over 15% are singletons; the top ten hold roughly 8%. Sequenced input: blood, either unsorted or a sorted T cell fraction (not recorded which). These receptors were collected from a male donor with ankylosing spondylitis or in good health (not recorded which).

This chain joins TRBV5-1 and TRBJ2-3, with D possibly being TRBD2 (5 bases). CDR3 length equals 17 residues. Germline assignment: CDR1 SGHRS and CDR2 YFSETQ. Trimming shortened V by 4 bases and J by 1 base, and 19 bases separated the two germline ends. CDR3 nucleotide sequence: TGCGCCAGCAGCACCAGAGGCCCGGGATTGGGCACAGATACGCAGTATTTT. It codes for CASSTRGPGLGTDTQYF.

The rearrangement joins TRBV2 to TRBJ1-3; D remains ambiguous. This CDR3 spans 15 amino acids. Trimming left V 3 bases short and J 1 base short, with 10 bases between. CDR1 and CDR2 (germline): SNHLY, FYNNEI. In DNA, the CDR3 is TGTGCCAGCAGTGAGTCTTCGGGGTCTGGAAACACCATATATTTT. This gives the protein CASSESSGSGNTIYF.

This clonotype was counted at least ten times. V and J are TRBV29-1 and TRBJ1-2; no reliable D call. Germline V gives CDR1 SQVTM, CDR2 ANQGSEA. The CDR3 contains 17 residues. V was cut by 4 bases and J by 0 bases, with 21 bases left in between. In DNA form, the CDR3 reads TGCAGCGTTGGCCCCGTTCAAGGCCGTAAAGCTAACTATGGCTACACCTTC. This encodes CSVGPVQGRKANYGYTF.

This clonotype appeared a single time. This chain connects TRBV7-2 to TRBJ1-1, with a weak D call TRBD1 (5 bases). The CDR3 covers 14 residues. The ends were cut back, 1 base at V and 3 bases at J, with 9 bases in the middle. Germline CDR1 reads SGHTA; CDR2 reads FQGNSA. The CDR3 DNA is TGTGCCAGCAGCTTAGTCAGGGTTTACACTGAAGCTTTCTTT. Translating gives CASSLVRVYTEAFF.

V and J are TRBV7-2 and TRBJ1-3; no firm D call. Germline V gives CDR1 SGHTA, CDR2 FQGNSA. The V end was cut by 3 bases, the J end by 0 bases, with 9 bases between. The CDR3 length is 15 residues. The CDR3: CASSFSGRSGNTIYF. The CDR3 DNA is TGTGCCAGCAGCTTTTCCGGACGCTCTGGAAACACCATATATTTT.

The rearrangement joins TRBV10-3 to TRBJ1-2, with D tentatively TRBD1 (6 bases). This CDR3 spans 14 amino acids. Germline CDR1 is ENHRY and CDR2 is SYGVKD. V was cut by 7 bases and J by 1 base, with 13 bases left in between. CDR3 sequence (DNA): TGTGCCATCACCGCTGACAGGCTTAACTATGGCTACACCTTC. Residues: CAITADRLNYGYTF.

V gene TRBV10-3 combines with J gene TRBJ1-2; no definite D call. The V end lost 2 bases, the J end lost 14 bases, and 12 bases lay between the germline ends. Germline CDR1 reads ENHRY; CDR2 reads SYGVKD. This CDR3 is 11 amino acids long. The CDR3 loop reads CAISEEGAQTF. CDR3 nucleotides: TGTGCCATCAGTGAGGAGGGTGCACAGACCTTC.

Here the CDR3 DNA reads TGTGCCAGCAGCTTCGGGACAGGGGGGGTTTCGGAGCAGTTCTTC. Its translation is CASSFGTGGVSEQFF. This chain uses TRBV5-5 with TRBJ2-1, with 11 bases matching TRBD1. This CDR3 has 15 residues. Germline CDR1 is SGHKS and CDR2 is YYEKEE (reference sequence). The V gene end was trimmed by 2 bases and the J gene end by 10 bases; junction bases not matched to a gene: 8.

This clonotype was counted ten times or more. The V call is TRBV10-3, the J call TRBJ1-5; 10 bases are shared with TRBD1. Germline V lookup: CDR1 ENHRY, CDR2 SYGVKD. Germline trimming cut 0 bases from V and 5 bases from J; bases unmatched to any gene: 4. This CDR3 is built from 16 residues. In DNA, the CDR3 is TGTGCCATCAGTGAGTCCGACAGGGGGCCCCATCAGCCCCAGCATTTT. Translation: CAISESDRGPHQPQHF.

Many counts were recorded for this clonotype. The genes are TRBV5-1 and TRBJ1-1, with D possibly matching TRBD1 (6 bases). The V and J ends lost 4 bases and 4 bases respectively, with 11 bases between them. Germline assignment: CDR1 SGHRS and CDR2 YFSETQ. The CDR3 is made up of 13 amino acids. This CDR3 is CASSARGGTEAFF. The DNA of the CDR3 is TGCGCCAGCAGCGCCAGGGGAGGCACTGAAGCTTTCTTT. Combining the CDR3 with reference TRBV5-1 and TRBJ1-1 gives the whole variable domain KAGVTQTPRYLIKTRGQQVTLSCSPISGHRSVSWYQQTPGQGLQFLFEYFSETQRNKGNFPGRFSGRQFSNSRSEMNVSTLELGDSALYLCASSARGGTEAFFGQGTRLTVV.

The table lists this clonotype with a few counts. The V and J genes are TRBV5-3 and TRBJ2-7; D remains unclear. TRBV5-3 is classed as an ORF, of uncertain function. Trimming removed 0 bases at V and 7 bases at J, with 23 bases between. This CDR3 has 17 amino acids. The CDR3 nucleotides read TGTGCCAGAAGCTTGGGTATCTGGCTGGGCGGCCGTGGTGAGCAGTACGTC. Its protein product is CARSLGIWLGGRGEQYV.

This clonotype turned up a few times. This chain links TRBV5-1 with TRBJ2-3; D perhaps matches TRBD1 (5 bases). The CDR3 spans 16 residues. The ends were cut back, 5 bases at V and 2 bases at J, with 18 bases in the middle. Germline lookup yields CDR1 SGHRS and CDR2 YFSETQ. This CDR3 is CASRISGASPTDTQYF. The CDR3 nucleotides are TGCGCCAGCAGGATCAGTGGGGCCAGCCCCACAGATACGCAGTATTTT.